This T cell receptor (beta chain) originates from a study of blood T cell repertoires in COVID-19. Whole-study context: The United States, Italy and Spain supplied acute and convalescent COVID-19 samples.

Authors' data handling: Amplifying reference gene primers gave estimates of nucleated cell counts. TCRdb's copy holds only in-frame clones and misses some; the assay was immunoSEQ multiplex PCR. D and trimming come from the DNA, and the V and J calls and clone size come from that table. The repertoire holds about 57,000 clones, with 82% as singletons. Germline V CDR1 and CDR2: SNHLY, FYNNEI. Trimming at V came to 4 bases and at J to 6 bases, leaving 2 bases not matched to a gene. This CDR3 is 13 amino acids long. The chain joins TRBV2 to TRBJ2-7; TRBD2 agrees at 11 bases. The receptor was isolated from a woman between 55 and 75 years old with acute or convalescent COVID-19. Sequences were obtained from peripheral blood. In DNA form, the CDR3 reads TGTGCCAGCAGTGGCCTAGCGGGGGGCGAGCAGTACTTC. This encodes CASSGLAGGEQYF.